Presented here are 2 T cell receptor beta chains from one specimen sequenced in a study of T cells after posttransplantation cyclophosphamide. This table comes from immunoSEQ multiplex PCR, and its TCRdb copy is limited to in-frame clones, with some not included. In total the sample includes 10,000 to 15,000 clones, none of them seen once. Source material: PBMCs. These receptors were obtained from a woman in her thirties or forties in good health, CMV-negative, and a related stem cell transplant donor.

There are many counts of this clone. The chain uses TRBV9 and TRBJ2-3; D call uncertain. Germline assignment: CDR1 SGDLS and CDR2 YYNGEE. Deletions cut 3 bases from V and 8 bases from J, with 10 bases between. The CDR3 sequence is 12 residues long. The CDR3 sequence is CASSAQRGTQYF. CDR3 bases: TGTGCCAGCAGCGCCCAGCGAGGTACGCAGTATTTT.

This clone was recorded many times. CDR3 sequence reads: CASRGQGDYEQYF. In DNA, the CDR3 is TGTGCCAGCAGGGGTCAGGGAGACTACGAGCAGTACTTC. The rearrangement links TRBV11-2 to TRBJ2-7; either TRBD1 or TRBD2 may supply D (5 bases each). Germline assignment: CDR1 SGHAT and CDR2 FQNNGV. Trimming took off 6 bases at V and 3 bases at J, with 12 bases between the two ends. The CDR3 covers 13 residues.